These 26 T cell receptor beta chains were all obtained from the same sample, sequenced in a study of low-dose radiotherapy and immunotherapy resistance in tumors. Gene-specific TRAV and TRBV primers were used for first-strand cDNA, covering alpha and beta chains. With a constant-region primer and a V-primer adapter, TCRs were subjected to 20 PCR cycles of amplification. Using its own MiXCR run on the reads, TCRdb lists one record per CDR3 protein. The top ten hold roughly 1% of the sample, which has around 99,000 distinct CDR3 sequences, more than 8% seen once. As for time point: before trial treatment. The sample was PBMCs, taken before treatment. The source is a male donor with prostate cancer.

This clonotype was found many times. The rearrangement joins TRBV4-1 to TRBJ2-5; D not resolved. V shed 5 bases and J shed 5 bases, with 9 bases lying between them. The CDR3 spans 12 residues. Germline CDR1 reads MGHRA; CDR2 reads YSYEKL. CDR3 nucleotide sequence: TGCGCCAGCAGCGAACCGAGGGAGACCCAGTACTTC. Protein sequence: CASSEPRETQYF.

Ten or more counts support this clonotype. This chain uses TRBV3-1 with TRBJ1-4, with 7 nucleotides matching TRBD1. Per the germline V gene, CDR1 is LGHDT and CDR2 is YNNKEL (reference sequence). This CDR3 has 13 amino acids. The trim removed 4 bases at V and 7 bases at J, leaving 3 bases unmatched. This chain's CDR3 is CASSRRDSEKLFF. DNA of the CDR3: TGTGCCAGCAGCCGCCGGGACAGTGAAAAACTGTTTTTT.

This clonotype was recorded at least ten times. The J gene is TRBJ1-1, the V gene TRBV6-2 or TRBV6-3; perhaps TRBD1 as D (5 bases). The germline V and J ends were trimmed by 2 bases and 8 bases, with 18 bases remaining between them. The CDR3 consists of 15 residues. The V gene's germline CDR1 is MNHEY and CDR2 SVGEGT. The CDR3 reads CASSYEAGPTLEAFF. The CDR3 nucleotides read TGTGCCAGCAGTTACGAGGCGGGACCAACACTGGAAGCTTTCTTT.

In regard to this clonotype: This is likely an artifact of a read error, given a far larger clone one base away. The rearrangement uses TRBV5-1 and TRBJ2-1; D is unclear. This CDR3 is built from 13 residues. CDR1 SGHRS and CDR2 YFSETQ come from the germline V gene. V lost 0 bases and J lost 10, with 11 bases in between. The chain's CDR3 is CASSLGYNYEQFF. DNA of the CDR3: TGCGCCAGCAGCTTGGGGTATAACTACGAGCAGTTCTTC.

With respect to this clonotype: One base separates it from a far larger clone, so it is likely a read error. This sequence joins TRBV27 and TRBJ2-1, with D unclear. Germline V gene sequence: CDR1 MNHEY, CDR2 SMNVEV (reference sequence). Deletions cut 7 bases from V and 9 bases from J, with 10 bases between. This CDR3 is 11 amino acids long. The CDR3 spells CASMAIGEQFF. CDR3 bases: TGTGCCAGCATGGCCATAGGTGAGCAGTTCTTC.

Ten or more counts support this clonotype. V is TRBV3-1 and J is TRBJ2-1, with 10 bases that match TRBD2. V lost 1 base and J lost 2; bases outside the gene matches: 2. Germline assignment: CDR1 LGHDT and CDR2 YNNKEL (reference sequence). CDR3 length equals 16 residues. This CDR3 reads CASSQGAGGPYNEQFF. The CDR3 region has the DNA TGTGCCAGCAGCCAAGGAGCGGGAGGGCCCTACAATGAGCAGTTCTTC.

The sample holds many counts of this clonotype. The chain links TRBV4-1 to TRBJ1-1; D is uncertain. V was cut by 1 base and J by 3 bases, with 18 bases left in between. Germline CDR1 MGHRA, CDR2 YSYEKL. This CDR3 contains 17 residues. DNA of the CDR3: TGCGCCAGCAGCCAAGCTGGCAGGTCCCCTGGGGACACTGAAGCTTTCTTT. It is translated as CASSQAGRSPGDTEAFF.

This clonotype was seen repeatedly, ten times or more. The V call is TRBV11-1, the J call TRBJ2-7; D gene uncertain. The CDR3 runs 11 residues. V gave up 1 base and J gave up 4 bases, with 2 bases separating them. The germline V gene has CDR1 SGHAT and CDR2 FQDESV (reference sequence). CDR3: CASSLVYEQYF. The CDR3 region has the DNA TGTGCCAGCAGCTTAGTGTACGAGCAGTACTTC.

This clonotype was recorded at least ten times. The V and J genes are TRBV7-8 and TRBJ2-2; 10 nucleotides align to TRBD2. There are 14 residues in the CDR3. Germline CDR1 and CDR2: SGHVS and FQNEAQ. The junction had 5 bases not matched to a gene; V was cut back by 6 bases and J by 7 bases. The CDR3 sequence: CASSEREGFGELFF. In nucleotides, the CDR3 is TGTGCCAGCAGTGAGCGGGAGGGCTTCGGGGAGCTGTTTTTT.

This clonotype was seen at least ten times. V usage is TRBV28 and J usage is TRBJ1-2; tentative D call: TRBD1 (5 bases). The CDR3 spans 13 residues. CDR1 and CDR2 (germline): MDHEN, SYDVKM. The germline V and J ends were trimmed by 8 bases and 3 bases, with 13 bases remaining between them. The CDR3 loop reads CASATGTHYGYTF. The CDR3 DNA follows: TGTGCCAGCGCCACCGGGACGCACTATGGCTACACCTTC.

This clonotype was seen ten or more times. The rearrangement links TRBV11-2 to TRBJ2-5; D is undetermined. From germline, CDR1 is SGHAT and CDR2 FQNNGV. Trimming shortened V by 0 bases and J by 3 bases, and 17 bases separated the two germline ends. CDR3 length equals 17 residues. CDR3 region: CASSLDLYSYTKETQYF. DNA of the CDR3: TGTGCCAGCAGCTTAGATCTATACAGCTATACCAAAGAGACCCAGTACTTC.

This clonotype has a count of ten or more. The CDR3 bases are TGCAGCGTTGAGAACCCCGGGACTAGCGGGAGAAATGAGCAGTTCTTC. Its translation: CSVENPGTSGRNEQFF. This chain connects TRBV29-1 to TRBJ2-1; 14 bases line up with TRBD2. Trimming took 3 bases from V and 7 from J; bases not matched to a gene: 8. The CDR3 is 16 amino acids. Germline lookup yields CDR1 SQVTM and CDR2 ANQGSEA.

This clonotype was detected ten times or more. The J gene is TRBJ1-2, the V gene TRBV29-1; D remains unclear. Germline lookup yields CDR1 SQVTM and CDR2 ANQGSEA. V gave up 0 bases and J gave up 4 bases, with 21 bases separating them. The CDR3 has 17 amino acids. CDR3 nucleotides: TGCAGCGTTGAAGAACTGTTACCGCGTATAGGAGTCTATGGCTACACCTTC. Amino acids: CSVEELLPRIGVYGYTF.

This clonotype was seen ten or more times. This chain uses TRBV29-1 with TRBJ1-1, with 11 bases that match TRBD1. The CDR3 covers 21 residues. Losses at the gene ends were 5 bases for V and 3 bases for J; bases not matched to a gene: 26. Germline CDR1 SQVTM, CDR2 ANQGSEA. The CDR3 loop reads CSVQGRGQGGSHSLGDTEAFF. The CDR3 coding sequence is TGCAGCGTTCAGGGTAGGGGACAGGGGGGTTCTCACAGTCTCGGGGACACTGAAGCTTTCTTT.

This clonotype has a count of ten or more. The chain recombines TRBV7-2 with TRBJ2-3, with TRBD2 as a possible D gene (6 bases). The CDR3 runs to 16 residues. Germline loops: CDR1 SGHTA, CDR2 FQGNSA. Trimming shortened V by 6 bases and J by 2 bases, and 18 bases separated the two germline ends. In nucleotides, the CDR3 is TGTGCCAGCAGTCAAACCTCGGGAGCACCCACAGATACGCAGTATTTT. Protein sequence: CASSQTSGAPTDTQYF.

This clonotype came up many times. The chain joins TRBV12-3 or TRBV12-4 to TRBJ2-1, with D perhaps TRBD2 (6 bases). The CDR3 has 15 residues. V gave up 4 bases and J gave up 1 base, with 11 bases separating them. The DNA of the CDR3 is TGTGCCAGCAGTTACGAGAGCGGGTCCTACAATGAGCAGTTCTTC. Translated, it gives CASSYESGSYNEQFF.

This clonotype came up a few times. This rearrangement joins TRBV5-1 to TRBJ2-1, with D perhaps matching TRBD2 (6 bases). Germline V gene data show CDR1 as SGHRS and CDR2 as YFSETQ. The CDR3 runs to 14 residues. Trimming left V 3 bases short and J 5 bases short, with 12 bases between. CDR3: CASSSEWGDNEQFF. Written as DNA, the CDR3 is TGCGCCAGCAGCTCCGAATGGGGGGACAATGAGCAGTTCTTC. The full variable domain, completed using reference TRBV5-1 and TRBJ2-1, is KAGVTQTPRYLIKTRGQQVTLSCSPISGHRSVSWYQQTPGQGLQFLFEYFSETQRNKGNFPGRFSGRQFSNSRSEMNVSTLELGDSALYLCASSSEWGDNEQFFGPGTRLTVL.

In its sample, this clonotype was seen many times. The rearrangement uses TRBV9 and TRBJ2-1, with 8 bases that match TRBD2. Losses at the gene ends were 3 bases for V and 0 bases for J; bases not matched to a gene: 2. This CDR3 contains 15 residues. Germline CDR1 is SGDLS and CDR2 is YYNGEE. The CDR3 spells CASSESGSSYNEQFF. The CDR3 bases are TGTGCCAGCAGCGAGAGCGGGAGCTCCTACAATGAGCAGTTCTTC.

In this sample, this clonotype turned up many times. This rearrangement joins TRBV19 to TRBJ1-5, with TRBD1 as a possible D gene (6 bases). V lost 10 bases to trimming and J lost 5 bases, with 15 bases between them. This CDR3 comprises 13 residues. Germline-derived CDR1 and CDR2 are LNHDA and SQIVND (reference sequence). The CDR3 protein is CATLTGTDQPQHF. CDR3 bases: TGTGCCACCCTGACAGGAACGGATCAGCCCCAGCATTTT.

This clonotype was observed many times. This chain uses TRBV7-9 with TRBJ2-3; D remains unclear. Germline-derived CDR1 and CDR2 are SEHNR and FQNEAQ (reference sequence). The CDR3 totals 13 residues. Between the trimmed V and J ends, which lost 5 bases and 3 bases, there was a span of 9 bases. The CDR3 bases are TGTGCCAGCAGCGCATCTAAAACAGATACGCAGTATTTT. It codes for CASSASKTDTQYF.

This clonotype showed up many times. This rearrangement joins TRBV20-1 to TRBJ2-1; a possible D gene is TRBD1 (7 bases). The CDR3 loop spans 12 amino acids. Trimming removed 4 bases from V and 9 bases from J, with 13 bases in between. CDR1 is DFQATT and CDR2 is SNEGSKA in the germline V gene (reference sequence). The CDR3 sequence: CSANTGEAEQFF. CDR3 coding DNA: TGCAGTGCTAACACAGGGGAGGCTGAGCAGTTCTTC.

This clonotype was picked up many times. V usage is TRBV6-4 and J usage is TRBJ2-1; 9 positions match TRBD2. This CDR3 has 15 residues. The germline CDR1 and CDR2 sequences are MRHNA and SNTAGT. V lost 5 bases, J lost 9 bases, and 11 bases stayed unmatched. The CDR3 DNA reads TGTGCCAGCAGTCCCCACGCGGGAGGGCCTAGTGAGCAGTTCTTC. Translating it yields CASSPHAGGPSEQFF.

This clonotype has a count of ten or more. The chain combines TRBV20-1 with TRBJ2-5, with D tentatively TRBD2 (5 bases). Germline CDR1 is DFQATT and CDR2 is SNEGSKA (reference sequence). The CDR3 consists of 13 residues. The ends were cut back, 5 bases at V and 1 base at J, with 11 bases in the middle. CDR3 sequence reads: CSAETGIQETQYF. The CDR3 DNA sequence: TGCAGTGCTGAAACGGGGATCCAAGAGACCCAGTACTTC.

This clonotype was counted ten times or more. The CDR3, as DNA: TGTGCCAGCAGTCCGATCTATTCCCAGGGGGACGTGCAGTACTTC. It translates to CASSPIYSQGDVQYF. The chain joins TRBV28 to TRBJ2-7, with 7 bases that match TRBD1. Germline V gene sequence: CDR1 MDHEN, CDR2 SYDVKM. The V gene end was trimmed by 5 bases and the J gene end by 9 bases; junction bases not matched to a gene: 16. This CDR3 comprises 15 residues.

There are many counts of this clonotype. The chain employs TRBV11-2 and TRBJ2-1; D is possibly TRBD1 or TRBD2 (6 bases each). Germline V gene sequence: CDR1 SGHAT, CDR2 FQNNGV. Trimming took 5 bases from V and 6 from J, leaving 14 bases between them. This CDR3 comprises 14 residues. For the CDR3, the DNA is TGTGCCAGCAGCAAGAGACAGGAGGGCAATGAGCAGTTCTTC. Residues: CASSKRQEGNEQFF.

Many counts were recorded for this clonotype. The chain carries TRBV7-6 and TRBJ1-4; perhaps TRBD1 as D (6 bases). Trimming left V 0 bases short and J 3 bases short, with 14 bases between. The CDR3 contains 17 residues. Germline-derived CDR1 and CDR2 are SGHVS and FNYEAQ. For the CDR3, the DNA is TGTGCCAGCAGCTTAGCTGCAAGCGGACAGTCTAATGAAAAACTGTTTTTT. It translates to CASSLAASGQSNEKLFF.